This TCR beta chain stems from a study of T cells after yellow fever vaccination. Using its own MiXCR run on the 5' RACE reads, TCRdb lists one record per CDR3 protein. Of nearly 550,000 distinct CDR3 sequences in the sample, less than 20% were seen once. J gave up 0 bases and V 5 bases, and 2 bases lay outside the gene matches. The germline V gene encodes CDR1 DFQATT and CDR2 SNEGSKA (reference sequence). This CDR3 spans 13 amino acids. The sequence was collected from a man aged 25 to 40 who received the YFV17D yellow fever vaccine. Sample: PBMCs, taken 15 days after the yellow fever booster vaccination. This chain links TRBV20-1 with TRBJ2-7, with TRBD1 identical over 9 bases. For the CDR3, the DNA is TGCAGTGCTGGACAGGGGAGCTCCTACGAGCAGTACTTC. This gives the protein CSAGQGSSYEQYF.